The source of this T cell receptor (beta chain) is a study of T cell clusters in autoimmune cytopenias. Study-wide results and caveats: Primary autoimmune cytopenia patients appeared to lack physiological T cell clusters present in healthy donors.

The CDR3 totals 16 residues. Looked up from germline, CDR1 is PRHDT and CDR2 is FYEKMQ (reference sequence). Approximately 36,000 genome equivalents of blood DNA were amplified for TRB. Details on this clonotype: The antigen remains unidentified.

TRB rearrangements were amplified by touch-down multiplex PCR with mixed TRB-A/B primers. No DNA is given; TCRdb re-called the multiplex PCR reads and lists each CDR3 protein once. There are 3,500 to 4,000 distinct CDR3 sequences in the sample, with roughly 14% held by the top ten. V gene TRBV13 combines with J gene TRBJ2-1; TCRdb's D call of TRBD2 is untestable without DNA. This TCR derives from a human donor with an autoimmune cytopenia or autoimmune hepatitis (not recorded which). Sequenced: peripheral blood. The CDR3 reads CASSPIARGPYNEQFF.